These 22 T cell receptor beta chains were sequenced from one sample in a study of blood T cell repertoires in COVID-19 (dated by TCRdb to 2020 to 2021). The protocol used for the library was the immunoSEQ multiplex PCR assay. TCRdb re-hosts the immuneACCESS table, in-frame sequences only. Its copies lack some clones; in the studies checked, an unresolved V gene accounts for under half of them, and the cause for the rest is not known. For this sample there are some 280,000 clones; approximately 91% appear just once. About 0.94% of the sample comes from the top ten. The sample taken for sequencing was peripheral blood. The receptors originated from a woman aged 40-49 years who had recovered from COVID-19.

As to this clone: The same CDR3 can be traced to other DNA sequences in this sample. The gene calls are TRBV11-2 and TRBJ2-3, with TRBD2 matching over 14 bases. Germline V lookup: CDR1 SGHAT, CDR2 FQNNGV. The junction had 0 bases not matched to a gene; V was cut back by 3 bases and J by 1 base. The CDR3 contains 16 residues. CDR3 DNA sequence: TGTGCCAGCAGCTTGGGACTAGCGGGAGGCACAGATACGCAGTATTTT. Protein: CASSLGLAGGTDTQYF.

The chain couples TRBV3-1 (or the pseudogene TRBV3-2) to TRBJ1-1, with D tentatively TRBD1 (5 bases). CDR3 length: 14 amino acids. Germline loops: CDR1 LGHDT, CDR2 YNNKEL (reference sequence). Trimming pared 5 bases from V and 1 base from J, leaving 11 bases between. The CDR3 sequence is CASSSGRGNTEAFF. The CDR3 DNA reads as TGTGCCAGCAGCTCCGGTAGGGGGAACACTGAAGCTTTCTTT.

CDR3 DNA sequence: TGTGCCAGCAGCCAAGTCCATGTCAGGGGACCTAACTATGGCTACACCTTC. Translated, it gives CASSQVHVRGPNYGYTF. The chain is built from TRBV7-8 and TRBJ1-2, with a possible D match to TRBD1 (6 bases). Germline-derived CDR1 and CDR2 are SGHVS and FQNEAQ. The ends were cut back, 5 bases at V and 0 bases at J, with 19 bases in the middle. The CDR3 sequence is 17 residues long.

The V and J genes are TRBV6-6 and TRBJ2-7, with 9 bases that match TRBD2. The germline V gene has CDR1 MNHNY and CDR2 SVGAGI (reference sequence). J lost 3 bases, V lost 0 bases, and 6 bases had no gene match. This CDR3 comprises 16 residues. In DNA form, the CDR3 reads TGTGCCAGCAGTTACTCGGGACTAGCTGGCGGCTACGAGCAGTACTTC. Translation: CASSYSGLAGGYEQYF.

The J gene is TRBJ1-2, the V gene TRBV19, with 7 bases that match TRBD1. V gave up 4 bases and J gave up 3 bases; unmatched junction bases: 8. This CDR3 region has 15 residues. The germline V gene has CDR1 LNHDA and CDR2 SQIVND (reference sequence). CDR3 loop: CASSTEGQRYYGYTF. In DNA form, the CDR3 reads TGTGCCAGTAGTACGGAGGGACAGCGCTACTATGGCTACACCTTC.

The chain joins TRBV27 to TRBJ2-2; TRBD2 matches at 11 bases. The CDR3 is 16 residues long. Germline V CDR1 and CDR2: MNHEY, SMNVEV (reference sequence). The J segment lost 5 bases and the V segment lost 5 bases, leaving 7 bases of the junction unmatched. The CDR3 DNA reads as TGTGCCAGCAGTGCATCTAGCGGGAGGTGGACCGGGGAGCTGTTTTTT. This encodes CASSASSGRWTGELFF.

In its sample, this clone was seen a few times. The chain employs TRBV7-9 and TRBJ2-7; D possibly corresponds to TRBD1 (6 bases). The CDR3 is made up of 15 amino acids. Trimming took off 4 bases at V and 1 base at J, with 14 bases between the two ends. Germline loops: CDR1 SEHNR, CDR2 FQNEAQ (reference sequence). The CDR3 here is CASSYDQTGSYEQYF. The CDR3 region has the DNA TGTGCCAGCAGCTACGACCAGACAGGTTCCTACGAGCAGTACTTC. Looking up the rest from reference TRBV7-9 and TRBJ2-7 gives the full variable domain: DTGVSQNPRHKITKRGQNVTFRCDPISEHNRLYWYRQTLGQGPEFLTYFQNEAQLEKSRLLSDRFSAERPKGSFSTLEIQRTEQGDSAMYLCASSYDQTGSYEQYFGPGTRLTVT.

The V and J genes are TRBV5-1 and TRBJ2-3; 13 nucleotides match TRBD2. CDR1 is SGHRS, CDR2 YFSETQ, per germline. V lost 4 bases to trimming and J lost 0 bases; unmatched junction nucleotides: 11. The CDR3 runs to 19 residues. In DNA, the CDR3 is TGCGCCAGCAGCCCACTAGCGGGAGGGCAATCGTCAAGCACAGATACGCAGTATTTT. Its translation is CASSPLAGGQSSSTDTQYF.

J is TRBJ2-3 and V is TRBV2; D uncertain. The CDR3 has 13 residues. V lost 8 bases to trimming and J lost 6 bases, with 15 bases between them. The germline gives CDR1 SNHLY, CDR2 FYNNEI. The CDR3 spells CASAADLLDTQYF. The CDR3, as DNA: TGTGCCAGCGCGGCGGATCTGTTGGATACGCAGTATTTT.

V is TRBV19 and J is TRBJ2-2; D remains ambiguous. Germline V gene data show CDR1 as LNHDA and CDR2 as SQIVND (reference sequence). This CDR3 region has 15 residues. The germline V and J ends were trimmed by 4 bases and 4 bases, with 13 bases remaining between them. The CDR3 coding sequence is TGTGCCAGTAGTACCTACAGTTTCCCCACCGGGGAGCTGTTTTTT. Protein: CASSTYSFPTGELFF.

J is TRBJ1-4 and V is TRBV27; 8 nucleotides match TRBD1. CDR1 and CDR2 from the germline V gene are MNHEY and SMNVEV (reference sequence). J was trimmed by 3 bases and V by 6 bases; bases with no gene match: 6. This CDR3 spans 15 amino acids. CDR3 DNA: TGTGCCAGCAGATTTCAGGGGGCAGCTAATGAAAAACTGTTTTTT. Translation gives CASRFQGAANEKLFF.

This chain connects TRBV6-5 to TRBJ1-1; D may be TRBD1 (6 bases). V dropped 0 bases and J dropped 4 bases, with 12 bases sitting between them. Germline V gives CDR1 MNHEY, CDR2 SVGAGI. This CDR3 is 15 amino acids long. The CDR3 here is CASSYSNRVSTEAFF. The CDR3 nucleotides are TGTGCCAGCAGTTACTCGAACAGGGTAAGCACTGAAGCTTTCTTT.

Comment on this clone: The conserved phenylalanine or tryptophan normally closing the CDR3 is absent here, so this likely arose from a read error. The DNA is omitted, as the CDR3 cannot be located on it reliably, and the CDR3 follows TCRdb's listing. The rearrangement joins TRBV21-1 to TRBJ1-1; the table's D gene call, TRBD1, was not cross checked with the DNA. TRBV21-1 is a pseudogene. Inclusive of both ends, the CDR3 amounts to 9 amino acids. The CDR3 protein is CASSPRDRA.

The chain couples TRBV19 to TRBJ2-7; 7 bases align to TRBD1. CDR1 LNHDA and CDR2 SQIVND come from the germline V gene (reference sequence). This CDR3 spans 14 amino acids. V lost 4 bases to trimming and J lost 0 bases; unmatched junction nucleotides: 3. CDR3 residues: CASSRTGSSYEQYF. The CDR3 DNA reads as TGTGCCAGTAGTAGGACAGGTAGCTCCTACGAGCAGTACTTC.

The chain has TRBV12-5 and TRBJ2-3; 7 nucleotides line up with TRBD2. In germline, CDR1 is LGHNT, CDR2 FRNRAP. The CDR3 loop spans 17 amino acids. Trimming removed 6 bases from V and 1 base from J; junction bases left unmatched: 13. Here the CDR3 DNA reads TGTGCTAGTGGCCCAAAAGATAGCGGGTTCCGCACAGATACGCAGTATTTT. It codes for CASGPKDSGFRTDTQYF.

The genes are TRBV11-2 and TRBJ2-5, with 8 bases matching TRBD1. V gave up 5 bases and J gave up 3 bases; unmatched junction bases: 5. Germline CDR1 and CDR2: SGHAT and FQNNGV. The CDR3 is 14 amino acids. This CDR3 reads CASSVQGGKETQYF. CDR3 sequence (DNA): TGTGCCAGCAGCGTACAGGGGGGAAAAGAGACCCAGTACTTC. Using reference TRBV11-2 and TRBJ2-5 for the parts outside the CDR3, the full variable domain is EAGVAQSPRYKIIEKRQSVAFWCNPISGHATLYWYQQILGQGPKLLIQFQNNGVVDDSQLPKDRFSAERLKGVDSTLKIQPAKLEDSAVYLCASSVQGGKETQYFGPGTRLLVL.

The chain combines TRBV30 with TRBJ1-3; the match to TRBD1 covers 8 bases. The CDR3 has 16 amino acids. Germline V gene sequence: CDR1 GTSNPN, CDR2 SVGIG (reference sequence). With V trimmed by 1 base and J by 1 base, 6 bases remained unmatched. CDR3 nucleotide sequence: TGTGCCTGGAGTGGCCGACAGGGGATTTCTGGAAACACCATATATTTT. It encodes CAWSGRQGISGNTIYF.

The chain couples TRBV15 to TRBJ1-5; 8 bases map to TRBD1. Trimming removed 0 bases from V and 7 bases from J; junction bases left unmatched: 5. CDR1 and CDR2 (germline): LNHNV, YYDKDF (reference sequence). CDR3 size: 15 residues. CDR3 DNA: TGTGCCACCAGCAGAGACTGGACAGGGACCCAGCCCCAGCATTTT. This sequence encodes CATSRDWTGTQPQHF.

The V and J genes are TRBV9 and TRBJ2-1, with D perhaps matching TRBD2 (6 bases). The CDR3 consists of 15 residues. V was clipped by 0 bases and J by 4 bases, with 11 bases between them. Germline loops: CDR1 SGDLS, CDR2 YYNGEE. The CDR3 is CASSVGGLPYNEQFF. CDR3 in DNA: TGTGCCAGCAGCGTAGGGGGACTTCCGTACAATGAGCAGTTCTTC.

The CDR3 reads CASSLDRTSGSQNEQFF. Here the CDR3 DNA reads TGTGCCAGCAGCTTAGATCGGACTAGCGGGAGCCAGAATGAGCAGTTCTTC. V and J are TRBV11-2 and TRBJ2-1; TRBD2 agrees at 13 bases. Germline CDR1 and CDR2: SGHAT and FQNNGV. V was pared by 0 bases and J by 7 bases, with 6 bases of the junction left unmatched. This CDR3 has 17 residues.

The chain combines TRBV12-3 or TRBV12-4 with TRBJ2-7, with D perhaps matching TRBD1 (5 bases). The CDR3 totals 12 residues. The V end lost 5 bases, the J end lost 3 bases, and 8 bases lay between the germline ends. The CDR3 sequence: CASSRQNYEQYF. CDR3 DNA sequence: TGTGCCAGCAGTCGACAGAACTACGAGCAGTACTTC.

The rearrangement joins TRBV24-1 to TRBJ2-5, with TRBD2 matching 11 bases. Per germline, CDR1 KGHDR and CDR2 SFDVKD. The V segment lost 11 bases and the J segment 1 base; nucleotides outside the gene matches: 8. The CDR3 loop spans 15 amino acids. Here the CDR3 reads CAKGIAGGPQETQYF. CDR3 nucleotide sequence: TGTGCCAAGGGGATAGCGGGAGGGCCCCAAGAGACCCAGTACTTC.